This TCR beta chain originates from a study of cytomegalovirus exposure and HLA in healthy donors. Findings and limits, study-wide: The TCR clusters that emerged in the first cohort tended, a later analysis found, to co-occur in the 120 or so validation repertoires. The classifier was said to identify cytomegalovirus status with high specificity and sensitivity. Cytomegalovirus-associated TCR beta chains were listed, numbering some 180. Many donors shared some public TCRs, even though most TCR sequences were rare.

CDR1 is LNHDA, CDR2 SQIVND, per germline (reference sequence). The CDR3 runs to 15 residues. Trimming took 3 bases from V and 4 from J; bases not matched to a gene: 6. This clone was observed at least ten times. What it binds is unknown. The protocol was immunoSEQ multiplex PCR, while the TCRdb copy is restricted to in-frame clones and leaves out a portion. The profile shows about 150,000 clones, approximately 86% of them singletons. The receptor's source is a man aged 18 to 29 in good health and CMV-seropositive. Sequencing used PBMCs. V gene TRBV19 combines with J gene TRBJ2-7; 10 nucleotides match TRBD2. Here the CDR3 reads CASSIRTSGIYEQYF. For the CDR3, the DNA is TGTGCCAGTAGTATCAGGACTAGCGGTATTTACGAGCAGTACTTC.